A single sample is the source of the 18 T cell receptor beta chains below, sequenced in a study of blood T cell repertoires in COVID-19. Assay: immunoSEQ multiplex PCR; the TCRdb copy retains only in-frame clones and omits some. The sample carries under 120,000 clones, 65% to 75% recorded once. The sample was peripheral blood. These TCRs come from a man aged 80 or over with acute or convalescent COVID-19.

This clone has just a few counts. The V call is TRBV28, the J call TRBJ1-1, with a tentative D call TRBD1 (6 bases). CDR3 length: 14 amino acids. V lost 7 bases, J lost 4 bases, and 16 bases lay in between. Per germline, CDR1 MDHEN and CDR2 SYDVKM. The CDR3 nucleotides are TGTGCCAGCACGGACAGAATCTCGGGCACTGAAGCTTTCTTT. It yields the protein CASTDRISGTEAFF.

The rearrangement uses TRBV5-4 and TRBJ1-2; 11 bases line up with TRBD1. Germline CDR1 reads SGHNT; CDR2 reads YYREEE (reference sequence). The CDR3 length is 16 residues. With 0 bases clipped from V and 8 bases from J, the junction kept 9 bases outside the gene matches. CDR3 bases: TGTGCCAGCAGCTTGGAACCGGGACAGGGGGTCGGGGGCTACACCTTC. It encodes CASSLEPGQGVGGYTF.

About this clone: Mismatch with germline at one junction end may stem from a read error. The CDR3 bases are TGTGCCAGCAGCTCAGGGGCTGGGACTAGCTCCGACAATGAGCAGTTCTTC. Translated: CASSSGAGTSSDNEQFF. V usage is TRBV11-2 and J usage is TRBJ2-1; TRBD2 agrees at 9 bases. This CDR3 region has 17 residues. Germline CDR1 SGHAT, CDR2 FQNNGV.

Only one count was recorded for this clone. Sequence at one end of the junction differs from germline and may be a read error. The rearrangement joins TRBV7-7 to TRBJ1-1; 8 positions match TRBD1. The CDR3 runs 16 residues. Germline CDR1 SSHAT, CDR2 FNYEAQ (reference sequence). In DNA form, the CDR3 reads TGTGCTAGCAGCGCGAGACAGGGGCCCTTCAAACTAGAAGCTTTCTTT. Amino acid sequence: CASSARQGPFKLEAFF.

This clone was recorded a few times. The chain is built from TRBV14 and TRBJ2-1; 7 bases fit TRBD2. After removal of 5 bases from V and 3 bases from J, the junction contained 1 base not matched to a gene. Germline assignment: CDR1 SGHDN and CDR2 FVKESK. The CDR3 has 13 residues. CDR3 coding DNA: TGTGCCAGCAGCAGGGACTACTACAATGAGCAGTTCTTC. Residues: CASSRDYYNEQFF.

The chain carries TRBV9 and TRBJ2-3, with 7 bases aligning to TRBD2. CDR3 length: 16 amino acids. Looked up from germline, CDR1 is SGDLS and CDR2 is YYNGEE. The trim removed 0 bases at V and 2 bases at J, leaving 6 bases unmatched. CDR3 sequence reads: CASSVGGGPPTDTQYF. Here the CDR3 DNA reads TGTGCCAGCAGCGTAGGGGGGGGTCCACCCACAGATACGCAGTATTTT.

The chain carries TRBV18 and TRBJ1-5, with unresolved D. The CDR3 is made up of 14 amino acids. Germline loops: CDR1 KGHSH, CDR2 LQKENI. The V end lost 4 bases, the J end lost 5 bases, and 12 bases lay between the germline ends. This CDR3 is CASSLTGSDQPQHF. The CDR3 DNA reads TGTGCCAGCTCACTCACCGGGTCCGATCAGCCCCAGCATTTT.

V gene TRBV3-1 (or the pseudogene TRBV3-2) combines with J gene TRBJ2-1; D not resolved. The V gene's germline CDR1 is LGHDT and CDR2 YNNKEL (reference sequence). V was clipped by 0 bases and J by 4 bases, with 13 bases between them. The CDR3 is made up of 16 amino acids. The CDR3 DNA follows: TGTGCCAGCAGCCAAGATCCTGGGCAGAATTACAATGAGCAGTTCTTC. It encodes CASSQDPGQNYNEQFF.

This clone was picked up one time. The chain uses TRBV5-6 and TRBJ1-5, with 7 bases that match TRBD1. V shed 4 bases and J 7 bases; nucleotides not matched to a gene: 5. Germline loops: CDR1 SGHDT, CDR2 YYEEEE. This CDR3 has 13 residues. The CDR3 sequence: CASSPRGSQPQHF. Written as DNA, the CDR3 is TGTGCCAGCAGCCCCAGGGGGTCCCAGCCCCAGCATTTT.

The table lists this clone with a count of one. Other DNA sequences in this specimen translate into the identical CDR3. The rearrangement uses TRBV29-1 and TRBJ1-1, with 7 bases fitting TRBD1. The ends lost 4 bases at V and 4 bases at J; junction bases unmatched: 6. CDR1 is SQVTM, CDR2 ANQGSEA, per germline. The CDR3 runs 13 residues. The CDR3 region is CSVGQGGSTEAFF. For the CDR3, the DNA is TGCAGCGTTGGTCAGGGGGGCTCCACTGAAGCTTTCTTT.

About this clone itself: The same CDR3 is also encoded by other DNA sequences in this sample. The gene calls are TRBV4-1 and TRBJ1-1, with D maybe TRBD1 (6 bases). This CDR3 comprises 14 residues. V shed 2 bases and J shed 1 base, with 8 bases lying between them. Germline lookup yields CDR1 MGHRA and CDR2 YSYEKL. DNA for the CDR3: TGCGCCAGCAGCCAACTACAGGGGAACACTGAAGCTTTCTTT. Translating gives CASSQLQGNTEAFF.

This chain joins TRBV19 and TRBJ2-6; 10 bases are a match to TRBD1. J was trimmed by 2 bases and V by 9 bases; bases with no gene match: 7. Germline values: CDR1 LNHDA, CDR2 SQIVND (reference sequence). This CDR3 has 16 residues. The CDR3 here is CASRDRGGPGANVLTF. The DNA for the CDR3 is TGTGCCAGCCGGGACAGGGGAGGTCCTGGGGCCAACGTCCTGACTTTC.

The V and J genes are TRBV21-1 and TRBJ1-5. TRBV21-1 is described as a pseudogene. The CDR3 runs to 14 residues. CDR3 sequence (DNA): TGTGCCAGCAGCAAAGTTGGAGGAGGGCAGCCCCAGCATTTT. Translated: CASSKVGGGQPQHF.

The chain carries TRBV5-3 and TRBJ2-5; TRBD2 aligns across 7 bases. TRBV5-3 is noted as an ORF with a role that remains uncertain. The junction had 9 bases not matched to a gene; V was cut back by 3 bases and J by 4 bases. The CDR3 is made up of 15 amino acids. CDR3 sequence reads: CARSYPGLKGETQYF. CDR3 bases: TGTGCCAGAAGCTATCCGGGACTAAAGGGAGAGACCCAGTACTTC.

This clone occurred once. The chain uses TRBV6-2 or TRBV6-3 and TRBJ1-2, with TRBD1 matching 7 bases. There are 13 residues in the CDR3. Germline V lookup: CDR1 MNHEY, CDR2 SVGEGT. Trimming removed 2 bases from V and 8 bases from J; junction bases left unmatched: 5. The DNA for the CDR3 is TGTGCCAGCAGTTACCCGAAGACAGGGGGCTACACCTTC. Translated: CASSYPKTGGYTF.

The chain uses TRBV18 and TRBJ2-7, with TRBD1 identical over 7 bases. V lost 3 bases, J lost 5 bases, and 1 base stayed unmatched. The CDR3 runs 12 residues. Looked up from germline, CDR1 is KGHSH and CDR2 is LQKENI. The CDR3 bases are TGTGCCAGCTCACCCGACAGGGACGAGCAGTACTTC. Protein: CASSPDRDEQYF.

This clone appeared a few times. The chain combines TRBV5-1 with TRBJ1-2; no reliable D call. With 7 bases removed from V and 0 bases from J, the gap between germline ends came to 16 bases. CDR1 and CDR2 (germline): SGHRS, YFSETQ. CDR3 length: 15 amino acids. CDR3 nucleotide sequence: TGCGCCAGCTCGGGGATAGGATTAGCTAACTATGGCTACACCTTC. Its protein product is CASSGIGLANYGYTF.

The chain is built from TRBV27 and TRBJ1-4; TRBD1 agrees at 8 bases. Germline V gives CDR1 MNHEY, CDR2 SMNVEV (reference sequence). The CDR3 runs 14 residues. V lost 4 bases, J lost 7 bases, and 5 bases stayed unmatched. CDR3 protein: CASSSGQGSEKLFF. For the CDR3, the DNA is TGTGCCAGCAGTTCTGGACAGGGTAGTGAAAAACTGTTTTTT.